Reported below is one TCR beta chain. The antigen is unknown. This sample is drawn from a study of cytomegalovirus exposure and HLA in healthy donors. General study findings and limits: Published work reported that the classifier diagnosed cytomegalovirus status with high specificity and sensitivity. TCR sequences were mostly rare, though some public TCRs occurred in many donors. In vitro experiments confirmed that a few CMV-associated chains were specific for CMV antigens. Cytomegalovirus association was assigned to some 160 TCR beta chains.

Data came from immunoSEQ multiplex PCR; TCRdb stores just in-frame clones and leaves some out. The repertoire holds some 140,000 clones, with almost 85% as singletons. Material: PBMCs. The receptor's source is a woman in her twenties or thirties in good health and CMV-seronegative.

Here the CDR3 DNA reads TGTGCCTGGCGTGACAGGGGTACTTCACCCCTCCACTTT. It specifies CAWRDRGTSPLHF. This chain connects TRBV30 to TRBJ1-6, with 8 bases fitting TRBD1. The CDR3 sequence is 13 residues long. V gave up 5 bases and J gave up 9 bases; unmatched junction bases: 6. Germline V CDR1 and CDR2: GTSNPN, SVGIG (reference sequence).